The T cell receptor beta chain under discussion was sequenced for a study of cytomegalovirus exposure and HLA in healthy donors. Overall study results and limits: The study dropped some indistinguishable V segments, TRBV6-2 and TRBV6-3 among them. Across donors, most TCRs were seen rarely, yet some public ones were widespread. TCR beta sequences reportedly predicted most subjects' HLA-A and HLA-B alleles accurately.

V shed 1 base and J 3 bases; nucleotides not matched to a gene: 8. This CDR3 has 17 amino acids. Germline V gene data show CDR1 as MDHEN and CDR2 as SYDVKM. Note on this clone: What it binds is not known.

The PCR had 60 Vbeta and 13 Jbeta primers. As originally analysed: An analysis performed later counted about 80 million unique TCR beta chains (around 9.9 million of them shared). Libraries were prepared by immunoSEQ multiplex PCR; TCRdb keeps only in-frame clonotypes and omits some of them. The V and J calls and clone size were taken over from that table, and D and trimming were inferred from the DNA. The sample has about 170,000 clones, roughly 77% seen once. The sequenced sample was PBMCs. The TCR was taken from a woman between 18 and 29 years old in good health and CMV-seronegative. The rearrangement joins TRBV28 to TRBJ2-3; 9 bases fit TRBD2. As DNA, the CDR3 is TGTGCCAGCAGTTTATCACCCTTAGCGGGAGTGACAGATACGCAGTATTTT. As protein: CASSLSPLAGVTDTQYF.